The clone carrying this T cell receptor (beta chain) was found a few times. The antigen is undetermined. The ends lost 7 bases at V and 8 bases at J; junction bases unmatched: 13. This CDR3 spans 14 amino acids. Germline lookup yields CDR1 LNHDA and CDR2 SQIVND (reference sequence). Template-switching 5'RACE yielded the TCR cDNA; a universal primer site and UMIs were added in the process. TCRdb independently ran MiXCR on the 5' RACE reads; one entry per CDR3 protein. Of 400,000 or so distinct CDR3 sequences listed, more than 5.5% are singletons. These data belong to a study of T cells after yellow fever vaccination. In the study overall: With SMART-Seq v4 Ultra Low Input, the fractions containing low cell numbers were prepared. Overall study results and limits: Among all clonotypes, a small share was observed in both CD4 and CD8 compartments.

The sample consisted of PBMCs, taken 5 days after the yellow fever booster vaccination. The rearrangement uses TRBV19 and TRBJ1-2; TRBD1 aligns across 7 bases. This clonotype was obtained from a young man who received the YFV17D yellow fever vaccine. The CDR3 region is CASTPTQQGSGYTF. The CDR3 DNA follows: TGTGCCAGTACCCCGACGCAACAGGGGAGCGGCTACACCTTC.